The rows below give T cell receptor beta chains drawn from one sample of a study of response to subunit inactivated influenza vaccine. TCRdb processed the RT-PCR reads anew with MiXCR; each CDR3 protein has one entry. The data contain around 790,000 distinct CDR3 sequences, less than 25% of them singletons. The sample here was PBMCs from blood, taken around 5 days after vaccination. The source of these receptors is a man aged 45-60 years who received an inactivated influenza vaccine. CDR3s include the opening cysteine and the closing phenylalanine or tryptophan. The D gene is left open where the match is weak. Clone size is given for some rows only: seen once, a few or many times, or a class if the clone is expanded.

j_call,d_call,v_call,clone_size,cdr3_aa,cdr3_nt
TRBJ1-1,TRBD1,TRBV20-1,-,CSASFPGQRPEAFF,TGCAGTGCTAGTTTTCCGGGACAGCGACCTGAAGCTTTCTTT
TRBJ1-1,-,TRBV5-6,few,CASTSDGNTEAFF,TGTGCCAGCACCTCGGACGGGAACACTGAAGCTTTCTTT
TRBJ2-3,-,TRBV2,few,CASRATGLIHTDTQYF,TGTGCCAGCAGAGCTACCGGACTGATTCACACAGATACGCAGTATTTT
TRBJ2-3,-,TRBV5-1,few,CASSVRTGTDTQYF,TGCGCCAGCAGCGTCAGGACCGGCACAGATACGCAGTATTTT
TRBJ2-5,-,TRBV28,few,CASSIPPTGDKETQYF,TGTGCCAGCAGCATCCCCCCGACAGGAGATAAAGAGACCCAGTACTTC
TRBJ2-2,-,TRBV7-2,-,CASSWRLIGGELFF,TGTGCCAGCAGCTGGAGGTTAATCGGCGGGGAGCTGTTTTTT
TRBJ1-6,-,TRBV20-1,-,CSARESTGFYNSPLHF,TGCAGTGCTAGGGAATCGACAGGCTTCTATAATTCACCCCTCCACTTT
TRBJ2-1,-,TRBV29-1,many,CSGGSLSYNEQFF,TGCAGCGGGGGGAGCCTCTCCTACAATGAGCAGTTCTTC
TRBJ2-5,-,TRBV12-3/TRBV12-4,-,CASTSRAKETQYF,TGTGCCAGCACTTCCCGGGCCAAAGAGACCCAGTACTTC
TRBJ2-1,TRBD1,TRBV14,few,CASRRTGSGEQFF,TGTGCCAGCAGGCGGACAGGGTCAGGTGAGCAGTTCTTC
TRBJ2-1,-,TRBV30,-,CASSATIYEQFF,TGTGCCTCTAGCGCCACGATCTATGAGCAGTTCTTC
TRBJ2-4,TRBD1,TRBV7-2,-,CASRLDRGSYIQYF,TGTGCCAGCAGACTTGACAGGGGTAGTTACATTCAGTACTTC
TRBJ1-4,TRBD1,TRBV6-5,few,CASSYTGQGLGKLFF,TGTGCCAGCAGTTACACGGGACAGGGGCTTGGAAAACTGTTTTTT
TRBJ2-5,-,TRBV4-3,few,CASSRTPGETQYF,TGCGCCAGCAGCCGTACCCCCGGGGAGACCCAGTACTTC
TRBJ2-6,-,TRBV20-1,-,CSAIQGSGANVLTF,TGCAGTGCTATACAGGGCTCTGGGGCCAACGTCCTGACTTTC
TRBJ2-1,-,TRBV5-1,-,CASSLALAGDEQFF,TGCGCCAGCAGCTTGGCGTTGGCAGGGGATGAGCAGTTCTTC
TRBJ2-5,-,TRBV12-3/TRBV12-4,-,CASSIEHIETQYF,TGTGCCAGCAGCATTGAACATATTGAGACCCAGTACTTC
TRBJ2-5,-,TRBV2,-,CARKGYQETQYF,TGTGCCAGAAAGGGGTACCAAGAGACCCAGTACTTC
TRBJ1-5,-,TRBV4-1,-,CASSQIQGQPQHF,TGCGCCAGCAGCCAAATTCAGGGTCAGCCCCAGCATTTT
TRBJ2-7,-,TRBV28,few,CASRPSSSYEQYF,TGTGCCAGCAGACCTAGTAGTTCCTACGAGCAGTACTTC
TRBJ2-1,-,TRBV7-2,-,CASSPPGLRTNEQFF,TGTGCCAGCAGCCCCCCGGGACTCCGAACCAATGAGCAGTTCTTC
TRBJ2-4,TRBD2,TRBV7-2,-,CASSLTTSGGANIQYF,TGTGCCAGCAGCTTAACGACTAGCGGGGGGGCCAACATTCAGTACTTC